These 13 T cell receptor beta chains share one sample of origin, sequenced in a study of STAT5B mutations in CD4+ large granular lymphocyte leukemia. This table comes from immunoSEQ multiplex PCR, and its TCRdb copy is limited to in-frame clones, with some not included. The sample has 30,000 to 40,000 clones, over 65% seen once. Sample: CD4+ T cells from blood buffy coats. These receptors were collected from a human donor in good health.

This chain joins TRBV18 and TRBJ2-2; 7 bases map to TRBD1. The CDR3 length is 16 residues. The ends lost 1 base at V and 6 bases at J; junction bases unmatched: 8. The germline V gene encodes CDR1 KGHSH and CDR2 LQKENI. In nucleotides, the CDR3 is TGTGCCAGCTCACCACTTCTAGACAGGGTCGCCGGGGAGCTGTTTTTT. It translates to CASSPLLDRVAGELFF.

V and J are TRBV2 and TRBJ1-5; 8 nucleotides align to TRBD1. Germline assignment: CDR1 SNHLY and CDR2 FYNNEI. This CDR3 has 15 residues. V was clipped by 6 bases and J by 4 bases; unmatched bases: 8. The CDR3 nucleotides are TGTGCCAGCAGGAGGTATCAGGGGGCTAATCAGCCCCAGCATTTT. Protein product: CASRRYQGANQPQHF.

The chain carries TRBV9 and TRBJ2-7; 10 bases match TRBD1. The V and J ends lost 3 bases and 7 bases, in that order; junction bases with no gene match: 7. CDR1 SGDLS and CDR2 YYNGEE come from the germline V gene. The CDR3 contains 14 residues. In nucleotides, the CDR3 is TGTGCCAGCAGCGCCAGACAGGGGGCTTATGAGCAGTACTTC. It yields the protein CASSARQGAYEQYF.

CDR3 nucleotides: TGTGCCAGCAGGACAGGGCCGAACACTGAAGCTTTCTTT. It specifies CASRTGPNTEAFF. The V gene is TRBV2, the J gene TRBJ1-1, with 7 bases that match TRBD1. The CDR3 contains 13 residues. The junction had 2 bases not matched to a gene; V was cut back by 6 bases and J by 1 base. From germline, CDR1 is SNHLY and CDR2 FYNNEI.

The chain joins TRBV9 to TRBJ2-1; D uncertain. CDR1 SGDLS and CDR2 YYNGEE come from the germline V gene. Between the trimmed V and J ends, which lost 1 base and 8 bases, there was a span of 7 bases. The CDR3 sequence is 12 residues long. The CDR3 DNA follows: TGTGCCAGCAGCGTATCTGGGTATGAGCAGTTCTTC. It specifies CASSVSGYEQFF.

This chain links TRBV7-2 with TRBJ2-1; D possibly corresponds to TRBD1 (5 bases). Germline CDR1 SGHTA, CDR2 FQGNSA. Trimming took 4 bases from V and 2 from J, leaving 9 bases between them. This CDR3 comprises 14 residues. The DNA for the CDR3 is TGTGCCAGCAGCTATAGGGGAACCTACAATGAGCAGTTCTTC. The encoded protein is CASSYRGTYNEQFF.

The gene calls are TRBV9 and TRBJ2-3, with D unclear. CDR1 is SGDLS and CDR2 is YYNGEE in the germline V gene. The CDR3 length is 12 residues. Between the trimmed V and J ends, which lost 0 bases and 5 bases, there was a span of 4 bases. The CDR3 spells CASSVAIDTQYF. The CDR3 coding sequence is TGTGCCAGCAGCGTAGCTATAGATACGCAGTATTTT.

In this sample, this clone turned up a few times. This chain links TRBV18 with TRBJ2-3; D remains ambiguous. This CDR3 is built from 12 residues. Trimming removed 3 bases at V and 4 bases at J, with 5 bases between. Germline V CDR1 and CDR2: KGHSH, LQKENI. The CDR3 spells CASSPQADTQYF. CDR3 sequence (DNA): TGTGCCAGCTCACCCCAGGCAGATACGCAGTATTTT.

This sequence joins TRBV28 and TRBJ2-4, with 9 bases aligning to TRBD2. The CDR3 contains 15 residues. CDR1 is MDHEN, CDR2 SYDVKM, per germline. With 7 bases clipped from V and 1 base from J, the junction kept 5 bases outside the gene matches. The CDR3 spells CASNLAGGAKNIQYF. The CDR3 DNA sequence: TGTGCCAGCAATCTTGCGGGGGGGGCCAAAAACATTCAGTACTTC.

The chain recombines TRBV5-4 with TRBJ1-1, with a weak D call TRBD1 (6 bases). V was pared by 2 bases and J by 1 base, with 9 bases between. The length of the CDR3 is 14 residues. CDR1 and CDR2 from the germline V gene are SGHNT and YYREEE (reference sequence). Here the CDR3 reads CASSLGRGNTEAFF. CDR3 bases: TGTGCCAGCAGCTTAGGCAGGGGGAACACTGAAGCTTTCTTT.

The gene calls are TRBV5-5 and TRBJ2-7; perhaps TRBD2 as D (6 bases). Per the germline V gene, CDR1 is SGHKS and CDR2 is YYEKEE (reference sequence). Trimming took 3 bases from V and 12 from J, leaving 22 bases between them. The CDR3 length is 14 residues. CDR3 residues: CASSWDSSNFNRYF. In DNA form, the CDR3 reads TGTGCCAGCAGCTGGGACTCGAGCAACTTTAATCGGTACTTC.

CDR3 residues: CAISSIGGAYEQYF. In DNA, the CDR3 is TGTGCCATCAGTTCGATCGGGGGTGCCTACGAGCAGTACTTC. The chain links TRBV10-3 to TRBJ2-7; D may be TRBD2 (6 bases). Germline V lookup: CDR1 ENHRY, CDR2 SYGVKD. Deletions cut 5 bases from V and 2 bases from J, with 13 bases between. This CDR3 contains 14 residues.

The chain links TRBV4-3 to TRBJ2-7; D possibly corresponds to TRBD2 (6 bases). V was pared by 0 bases and J by 1 base, with 13 bases between. Per germline, CDR1 LGHNA and CDR2 YSLEER. The length of the CDR3 is 16 residues. The CDR3 DNA reads as TGCGCCAGCAGCCAAGATAGTCTAGCGCAATCCTACGAGCAGTACTTC. It specifies CASSQDSLAQSYEQYF.